Listed below are T cell receptor beta chains from one sample, sequenced in a study of neurological immune-mediated disorders. TCRdb re-called the 5' RACE reads with MiXCR, one entry per CDR3 protein. The sample has about 16,000 distinct CDR3 sequences, about 10% seen once; the top ten hold 43%. Sequenced material: CD8+ T cells from blood. The receptors here all came from a man aged 45 to 65 in good health. CDR3s include the opening cysteine and the closing phenylalanine or tryptophan. The D gene is left open where the match is weak. The size of a clone is reported for some rows only, either as once, few or many, or as a class for expanded clones.

cdr3_aa: CASSHFGTEETQYF
cdr3_nt: TGTGCCAGCAGCCACTTTGGGACAGAAGAGACCCAGTACTTC
d_call: TRBD1
clone_size: many
j_call: TRBJ2-5
v_call: TRBV6-5

cdr3_aa: CASSLTGVEDTQYF
cdr3_nt: TGTGCCAGCTCACTGACAGGGGTGGAAGATACGCAGTATTTT
d_call: TRBD1
clone_size: many
j_call: TRBJ2-3
v_call: TRBV18

cdr3_aa: CSARKKDSRLVAGELFF
cdr3_nt: TGCAGTGCCAGGAAAAAGGACAGCCGCCTTGTTGCCGGGGAGCTGTTTTTT
d_call: -
clone_size: many
j_call: TRBJ2-2
v_call: TRBV20-1

cdr3_aa: CASSLSMGAEETQYF
cdr3_nt: TGTGCCAGCAGTTTATCAATGGGGGCGGAAGAGACCCAGTACTTC
d_call: -
clone_size: -
j_call: TRBJ2-5
v_call: TRBV28

cdr3_aa: CASGTVRVGDSGANVLTF
cdr3_nt: TGTGCCAGCGGCACCGTGCGGGTGGGGGACTCTGGGGCCAACGTCCTGACTTTC
d_call: -
clone_size: many
j_call: TRBJ2-6
v_call: TRBV7-9

cdr3_aa: CASSLLLGGRTDTQYF
cdr3_nt: TGTGCCAGCAGCTTACTTCTAGGGGGACGCACAGATACGCAGTATTTT
d_call: -
clone_size: many
j_call: TRBJ2-3
v_call: TRBV5-5

cdr3_aa: CASSLGQGEDTQYF
cdr3_nt: TGCGCCAGCAGCTTAGGACAGGGGGAGGATACGCAGTATTTT
d_call: TRBD1
clone_size: many
j_call: TRBJ2-3
v_call: TRBV5-1

cdr3_aa: CASSYGGGNTEAFF
cdr3_nt: TGTGCCAGCAGCTATGGGGGCGGGAACACTGAAGCTTTCTTT
d_call: -
clone_size: many
j_call: TRBJ1-1
v_call: TRBV5-6

cdr3_aa: CSARGLADYNEQFF
cdr3_nt: TGCAGTGCTAGAGGACTAGCGGACTACAATGAGCAGTTCTTC
d_call: TRBD2
clone_size: many
j_call: TRBJ2-1
v_call: TRBV20-1

cdr3_aa: CASSFVQSGRVTDTQYF
cdr3_nt: TGTGCCAGCAGCTTTGTTCAAAGCGGGAGGGTCACAGATACGCAGTATTTT
d_call: TRBD2
clone_size: many
j_call: TRBJ2-3
v_call: TRBV7-2

cdr3_aa: CASRPASGYEQYF
cdr3_nt: TGCGCCAGCAGGCCGGCCAGTGGCTACGAGCAGTACTTC
d_call: -
clone_size: many
j_call: TRBJ2-7
v_call: TRBV5-1

cdr3_aa: CASRPTTDHQENTEAFF
cdr3_nt: TGTGCCAGCAGGCCTACAACAGATCACCAAGAGAACACTGAAGCTTTCTTT
d_call: -
clone_size: many
j_call: TRBJ1-1
v_call: TRBV7-9